These T cell receptor beta chains were read from a single sample in a study of tumor-infiltrating lymphocytes in localized non-small cell lung cancer. Some clones are missing from TCRdb's copy, which holds only in-frame ones; the method was immunoSEQ multiplex PCR. The table shows under 25,000 clones, with 69% occurring only once. Input material: lung tumor tissue. These TCRs come from a human donor with non-small cell lung cancer. The CDR3 runs from the conserved cysteine through the conserved F or W. A D gene is named only where the DNA matches it firmly. Only some rows state a clone size, as once, few, many or a class for expanded clones.

size: -; length: 15; V: TRBV7-2; D: -; J: TRBJ2-7; CDR3: CASSFEGGSSYEQYF; DNA: TGTGCCAGCAGCTTTGAAGGAGGGTCGTCCTACGAGCAGTACTTC
size: -; length: 11; V: TRBV29-1; D: TRBD2; J: TRBJ2-7; CDR3: CSGGLSYEQYF; DNA: TGCAGCGGGGGACTATCCTACGAGCAGTACTTC
size: few; length: 12; V: TRBV30; D: -; J: TRBJ1-2; CDR3: CAWSVSHDGYTF; DNA: TGTGCCTGGAGTGTCAGTCACGATGGCTACACCTTC
size: once; length: 17; V: TRBV4-2; D: TRBD1; J: TRBJ1-5; CDR3: CASSQGPGQYSNQPQHF; DNA: TGTGCCAGCAGCCAAGGACCGGGACAGTATAGCAATCAGCCCCAGCATTTT
size: -; length: 16; V: TRBV27; D: -; J: TRBJ2-2; CDR3: CASRRLGDSNTGELFF; DNA: TGTGCCAGCAGAAGACTGGGGGACTCTAACACCGGGGAGCTGTTTTTT
size: -; length: 17; V: TRBV7-9; D: -; J: TRBJ2-7; CDR3: CASSPSEGAGGTYEQYF; DNA: TGTGCCAGCAGCCCTTCTGAGGGCGCCGGAGGAACCTACGAGCAGTACTTC
size: once; length: 19; V: TRBV28; D: TRBD2; J: TRBJ2-3; CDR3: CASSARTSGAIWGTDTQYF; DNA: TGTGCCAGCAGTGCCCGGACTAGCGGAGCGATCTGGGGCACAGATACGCAGTATTTT
size: -; length: 14; V: TRBV7-9; D: -; J: TRBJ2-1; CDR3: CASSQEGSVSEQFF; DNA: TGTGCCAGCAGCCAAGAAGGCTCGGTGAGTGAGCAGTTCTTC
size: few; length: 14; V: TRBV11-2; D: TRBD2; J: TRBJ2-1; CDR3: CASSLEPSGRGQFF; DNA: TGTGCCAGCAGCTTAGAACCTAGCGGGAGAGGGCAGTTCTTC
size: -; length: 14; V: TRBV10-2; D: TRBD1; J: TRBJ1-2; CDR3: CASSQGARNYGYTF; DNA: TGCGCCAGCAGTCAGGGGGCGAGGAACTATGGCTACACCTTC
size: -; length: 13; V: TRBV5-1; D: -; J: TRBJ2-7; CDR3: CASSLGQGREQYF; DNA: TGCGCCAGCAGCTTGGGGCAGGGGAGGGAGCAGTACTTC
size: few; length: 12; V: TRBV28; D: -; J: TRBJ2-5; CDR3: CASSYNSETQYF; DNA: TGTGCCAGCAGTTATAACTCAGAGACCCAGTACTTC
size: -; length: 16; V: TRBV18; D: -; J: TRBJ1-2; CDR3: CASSPPQRGGAYGYTF; DNA: TGTGCCAGCTCACCACCCCAGAGAGGGGGAGCCTATGGCTACACCTTC
size: -; length: 17; V: TRBV18; D: TRBD2; J: TRBJ2-2; CDR3: CASSPRLAGTNTGELFF; DNA: TGTGCCAGCTCACCCCGACTAGCGGGGACTAACACCGGGGAGCTGTTTTTT
size: few; length: 15; V: TRBV28; D: TRBD1; J: TRBJ1-3; CDR3: CASQGQTFSGNTIYF; DNA: TGTGCCAGCCAGGGACAGACCTTCTCTGGAAACACCATATATTTT
size: -; length: 14; V: TRBV29-1; D: TRBD2; J: TRBJ2-1; CDR3: CSVDLAVSYNEQFF; DNA: TGCAGCGTTGACCTAGCGGTCTCCTACAATGAGCAGTTCTTC
size: -; length: 14; V: TRBV5-4; D: -; J: TRBJ2-3; CDR3: CASSYRDNTDTQYF; DNA: TGTGCCAGCAGCTACCGGGACAACACAGATACGCAGTATTTT
size: few; length: 13; V: TRBV10-3; D: -; J: TRBJ1-2; CDR3: CAISESFGDGYTF; DNA: TGTGCCATCAGTGAGTCGTTCGGGGATGGCTACACCTTC
size: -; length: 15; V: TRBV7-2; D: TRBD1; J: TRBJ1-1; CDR3: CASSPTPLTGGWSFF; DNA: TGTGCCAGCAGCCCTACGCCTTTGACAGGGGGCTGGTCTTTCTTT
size: -; length: 15; V: TRBV28; D: -; J: TRBJ2-6; CDR3: CASSLRHSGANVLTF; DNA: TGTGCCAGCAGTTTAAGGCACTCTGGGGCCAACGTCCTGACTTTC
size: once; length: 16; V: TRBV6-5; D: -; J: TRBJ2-7; CDR3: CASSSPRQGGTSEQYF; DNA: TGTGCCAGCAGTTCCCCGAGACAGGGAGGGACGAGCGAGCAGTACTTC
size: many; length: 13; V: TRBV15; D: -; J: TRBJ1-5; CDR3: CATSEGLDQPQHF; DNA: TGTGCCACCAGCGAGGGATTGGATCAGCCCCAGCATTTT